These T cell receptor beta chains were read from a single sample in a study of glioma-infiltrating T cells after dendritic cell vaccination. The protocol was immunoSEQ multiplex PCR, while the TCRdb copy is restricted to in-frame clones and leaves out a portion. The sample carries more than 55,000 clones, 70% to 90% recorded once. The sample in question was blood, obtained after dendritic cell vaccination. The receptor set was obtained from a human donor with glioblastoma. Both conserved end residues are part of each CDR3. The D gene is left open where the match is weak. Clone size is stated in some rows and not others, as once, few, many or a class when expanded.

TRBV4-2	-	-	TRBJ2-5	CASSQAQGEIETQYF	TGTGCCAGCAGCCAAGCTCAGGGTGAGATTGAGACCCAGTACTTC
TRBV19	-	-	TRBJ1-1	CASIGIEAFF	TGTGCCAGTATCGGGATTGAAGCTTTCTTT
TRBV25-1	-	-	TRBJ2-4	CASSDRTAKNIQYF	TGTGCCAGCAGTGACCGGACAGCTAAAAACATTCAGTACTTC
TRBV6-5	TRBD1	-	TRBJ1-1	CASHSRGPDTEAFF	TGTGCCAGCCATTCGAGGGGGCCCGACACTGAAGCTTTCTTT
TRBV2	-	-	TRBJ1-5	CASSESGTSNQPQHF	TGTGCCAGCAGTGAATCAGGGACAAGCAATCAGCCCCAGCATTTT
TRBV2	-	-	TRBJ2-3	CAISDAGPTDTQYF	TGTGCCATCAGTGATGCGGGGCCAACAGATACGCAGTATTTT
TRBV30	-	-	TRBJ1-5	CAWSVTGYNQPQHF	TGTGCCTGGAGCGTTACAGGGTACAACCAGCCCCAGCATTTT
TRBV19	-	-	TRBJ1-6	CASSRRGHEYNSPLHF	TGTGCCAGTAGTCGTAGGGGCCACGAATATAATTCACCCCTCCACTTT
TRBV5-1	TRBD2	few	TRBJ2-1	CASSFDGGAYNEQFF	TGCGCCAGCAGCTTTGACGGGGGGGCCTACAATGAGCAGTTCTTC
TRBV15	-	-	TRBJ1-4	CATSRVVGATNEKLFF	TGTGCCACCAGCAGAGTGGTGGGGGCCACTAATGAAAAACTGTTTTTT
TRBV27	-	once	TRBJ1-5	CASSPVGNQPQHF	TGTGCCAGCAGTCCCGTTGGCAATCAGCCCCAGCATTTT
TRBV11-1	TRBD1	-	TRBJ2-7	CASSPMDRSFYEQYF	TGTGCCAGCAGCCCAATGGACAGGTCGTTCTACGAGCAGTACTTC
TRBV9	-	-	TRBJ2-1	CASSVGDTGSYNEQFF	TGTGCCAGCAGCGTAGGGGACACCGGCTCCTACAATGAGCAGTTCTTC
TRBV7-2	-	few	TRBJ1-3	CASSERAGVTSF	TGTGCCAGCAGCGAAAGGGCGGGTGTAACTTCGTTT
TRBV9	TRBD2	-	TRBJ2-3	CASGPSGGTDTQYF	TGTGCCAGCGGACCTAGCGGTGGTACAGATACGCAGTATTTT
TRBV7-3	-	-	TRBJ1-2	CASSLYGDNYGYTF	TGTGCCAGCAGCTTATACGGGGATAACTATGGCTACACCTTC
TRBV10-3	-	-	TRBJ1-1	CAISEGQLNTEAFF	TGTGCCATCAGTGAGGGGCAGTTGAACACTGAAGCTTTCTTT
TRBV7-6	-	-	TRBJ1-2	CASSLGGGAGGYTF	TGTGCCAGCAGCTTAGGTGGGGGGGCAGGTGGCTACACCTTC
TRBV6-5	-	-	TRBJ1-2	CAISVSGGGGGYTF	TGTGCCATCAGTGTTTCGGGAGGAGGAGGTGGCTACACCTTC
TRBV5-1	TRBD1	-	TRBJ1-1	CASSISPGQGKRAFF	TGCGCCAGCAGCATCTCTCCGGGACAGGGGAAACGAGCTTTCTTT
TRBV6-1	TRBD1	-	TRBJ2-7	CASGGQAYEQYF	TGTGCCAGCGGGGGACAGGCCTACGAGCAGTACTTC
TRBV19	-	-	TRBJ1-6	CASSMHRENSPLHF	TGTGCCAGTAGTATGCACAGGGAGAATTCACCCCTCCACTTT
TRBV28	-	-	TRBJ1-2	CASSTSAGNNYGYTF	TGTGCCAGCAGTACTTCAGCGGGGAATAACTATGGCTACACCTTC
TRBV20-1	TRBD1	-	TRBJ2-5	CSGTGKETQYF	TGCAGTGGGACAGGGAAAGAGACCCAGTACTTC
TRBV27	-	-	TRBJ1-1	CASSPYGTRGTEAFF	TGTGCCAGCAGTCCGTACGGGACACGGGGCACTGAAGCTTTCTTT
TRBV4-1	-	-	TRBJ1-4	CASSQSSWQATNEKLFF	TGCGCCAGCAGCCAATCATCCTGGCAGGCAACTAATGAAAAACTGTTTTTT
TRBV9	TRBD2	-	TRBJ2-3	CASSVAGGRGDTQYF	TGTGCCAGCAGCGTCGCGGGGGGGCGCGGAGATACGCAGTATTTT
TRBV30	-	-	TRBJ2-7	CAWGTYEQYF	TGTGCCTGGGGGACTTACGAGCAGTACTTC
TRBV9	-	-	TRBJ1-1	CASSFSVDMGTEAFF	TGTGCCAGCAGCTTCAGCGTAGATATGGGCACTGAAGCTTTCTTT
TRBV29-1	-	-	TRBJ2-2	CSVRLQARDGTGELFF	TGCAGCGTTAGATTACAGGCTCGCGACGGCACCGGGGAGCTGTTTTTT
TRBV6-1	TRBD1	-	TRBJ2-7	CASNRQGLGPHEQYF	TGTGCCAGCAATAGACAGGGCCTGGGCCCCCACGAGCAGTACTTC
TRBV7-8	TRBD2	-	TRBJ2-3	CASSLELERLAGGAETDTQYF	TGTGCCAGCAGTTTGGAATTGGAGAGGCTAGCGGGGGGAGCGGAGACAGATACGCAGTATTTT
TRBV9	-	-	TRBJ2-7	CASSVEGQSRPYEQYF	TGTGCCAGCAGCGTAGAAGGACAGTCCCGCCCCTACGAGCAGTACTTC
TRBV7-8	TRBD2	-	TRBJ2-1	CASNSRRLAGTYNEQFF	TGTGCCAGCAATTCCCGACGACTAGCGGGGACTTACAATGAGCAGTTCTTC
TRBV18	TRBD1	-	TRBJ2-2	CASSPGQGADTGELFF	TGTGCCAGCTCACCAGGACAGGGGGCGGACACCGGGGAGCTGTTTTTT
TRBV7-9	TRBD1	-	TRBJ1-3	CASSPQTGQGSGNTIYF	TGTGCCAGCAGCCCTCAGACAGGGCAGGGCTCTGGAAACACCATATATTTT
TRBV4-3	TRBD1	few	TRBJ2-3	CASSQELERQGVDTQYF	TGCGCCAGCAGCCAAGAACTGGAAAGACAGGGGGTAGATACGCAGTATTTT
TRBV11-3	-	-	TRBJ2-7	CASSLSLEVQGPYEQYF	TGTGCCAGCAGCTTAAGTCTGGAAGTCCAGGGCCCCTACGAGCAGTACTTC
TRBV7-9	-	-	TRBJ1-4	CASSSGGANEKLFF	TGTGCCAGCAGCTCGGGGGGAGCTAATGAAAAACTGTTTTTT
TRBV10-3	-	-	TRBJ2-4	CAATPGAKAKNIQYF	TGTGCCGCCACGCCAGGGGCTAAGGCCAAAAACATTCAGTACTTC
TRBV10-3	TRBD2	-	TRBJ2-5	CAIRTSGMSQYF	TGTGCCATCAGGACTAGCGGGATGTCCCAGTACTTC
TRBV4-1	-	-	TRBJ2-5	CASSQGTARLETQYF	TGCGCCAGCAGCCAAGGAACAGCCCGGCTAGAGACCCAGTACTTC
TRBV2	TRBD1	-	TRBJ1-5	CASSGRGLSQPQHF	TGTGCCAGCAGCGGTAGGGGGCTGAGTCAGCCCCAGCATTTT
TRBV2	TRBD1	-	TRBJ1-2	CASTDVNAGGGYGYTF	TGTGCCAGCACCGACGTGAACGCAGGGGGTGGATATGGCTACACCTTC